The clone carrying this TCR beta chain was seen repeatedly, ten times or more. What it binds is unknown. The CDR3 runs to 12 residues. Germline assignment: CDR1 SGHAT and CDR2 FQDESV (reference sequence). V was pared by 5 bases and J by 5 bases, with 10 bases between. Disease lasting under 3 months, a NOSPECS grade of at least 4, and a Clinical Activity Score of at least 3 were features of the ophthalmopathy patients. Amplified TCR beta CDR3 regions derived from RNA transcripts. Primed by the HTBI set, a first-round RT-PCR was run on the TCR CDR3. TCRdb analysed the multiplex PCR reads with MiXCR anew, one entry per CDR3 protein. The repertoire has more than 500,000 distinct CDR3 sequences, about 16% of them found once; the top ten carry over 25%. This record comes from a study of T cells in Graves' hyperthyroidism and ophthalmopathy. Study-level information: It was at initial diagnosis, before any treatment, that peripheral blood was collected.

Study outcomes and limitations: Most clonotypes that expanded in the thyroid above 0.001 also showed up in blood. The model made its ophthalmopathy prediction, and onset followed a median approximately 6 months later.

The rearrangement links TRBV11-1 to TRBJ2-7; D might be TRBD2 (5 bases). The receptor's source is a woman between 25 and 40 years old with Graves' ophthalmopathy. The sequenced sample was blood. This CDR3 reads CASSDERHEQYF. The CDR3 DNA reads TGTGCCAGCAGCGACGAGCGGCACGAGCAGTACTTC.